This record concerns one TCR beta chain sequence. Sequencing of TCR beta was performed on blood CD8+ T cells and on blood CD4+ T cells. Patients with Susac syndrome met diagnostic criteria that were recently defined for definite or probable disease. Random hexamers were used to reverse transcribe an amount of roughly 0.5 to 1 ug RNA. MiXCR, applied by TCRdb to the immunoSEQ multiplex PCR reads, yields one record per CDR3 protein. The sample yields fewer than 140,000 distinct CDR3 sequences, approximately 93% seen once. This sample stems from a study of CD8 T cells in Susac syndrome. Sequenced: CD8+ T cells from PBMCs. The sequence came from a human donor with Susac syndrome.

CDR3 nucleotides: TGTGCCAGCAGCTTGTTGGGGCCCCAAGAGACCCAGTACTTC. Its protein is CASSLLGPQETQYF. The chain uses TRBV5-6 and TRBJ2-5; D is possibly TRBD1 (5 bases). The V end lost 1 base, the J end lost 1 base, and 8 bases lay between the germline ends. CDR1 is SGHDT and CDR2 is YYEEEE in the germline V gene. This CDR3 spans 14 amino acids.